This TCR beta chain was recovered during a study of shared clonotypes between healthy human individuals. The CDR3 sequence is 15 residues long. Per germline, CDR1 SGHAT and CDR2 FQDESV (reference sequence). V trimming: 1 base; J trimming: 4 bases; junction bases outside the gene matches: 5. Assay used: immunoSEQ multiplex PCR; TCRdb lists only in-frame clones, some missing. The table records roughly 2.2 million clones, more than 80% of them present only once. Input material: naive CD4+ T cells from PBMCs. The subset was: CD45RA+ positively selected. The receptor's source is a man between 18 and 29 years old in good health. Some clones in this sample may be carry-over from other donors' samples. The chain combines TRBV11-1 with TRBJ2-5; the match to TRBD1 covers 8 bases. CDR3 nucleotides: TGTGCCAGCAGCTTAGGCGGCAGGGGGCCAGAGACCCAGTACTTC. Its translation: CASSLGGRGPETQYF.